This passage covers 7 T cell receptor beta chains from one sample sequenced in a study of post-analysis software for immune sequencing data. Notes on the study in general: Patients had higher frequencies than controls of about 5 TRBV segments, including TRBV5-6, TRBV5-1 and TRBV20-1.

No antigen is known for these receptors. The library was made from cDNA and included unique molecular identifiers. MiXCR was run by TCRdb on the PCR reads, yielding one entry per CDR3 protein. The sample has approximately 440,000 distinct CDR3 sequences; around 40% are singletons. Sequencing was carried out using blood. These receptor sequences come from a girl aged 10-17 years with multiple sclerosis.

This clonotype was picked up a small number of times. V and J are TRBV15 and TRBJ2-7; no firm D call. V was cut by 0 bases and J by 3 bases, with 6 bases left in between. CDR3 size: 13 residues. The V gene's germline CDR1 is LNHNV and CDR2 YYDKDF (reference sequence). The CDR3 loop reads CATSRDFLYEQYF. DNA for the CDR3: TGTGCCACCAGCAGAGATTTCCTCTACGAGCAGTACTTC.

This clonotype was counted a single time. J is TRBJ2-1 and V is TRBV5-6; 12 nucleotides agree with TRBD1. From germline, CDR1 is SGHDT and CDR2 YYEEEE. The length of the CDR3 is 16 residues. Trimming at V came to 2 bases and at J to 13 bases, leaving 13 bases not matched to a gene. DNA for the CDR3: TGTGCCAGCAGCTTAGTTCAGGGACAGGGGGCGCGAAATCAGTTCTTC. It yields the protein CASSLVQGQGARNQFF. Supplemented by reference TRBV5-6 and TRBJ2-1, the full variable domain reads DAGVTQSPTHLIKTRGQQVTLRCSPKSGHDTVSWYQQALGQGPQFIFQYYEEEERQRGNFPDRFSGHQFPNYSSELNVNALLLGDSALYLCASSLVQGQGARNQFFGPGTRLTVL.

CDR3 region: CASRRNSGISYEQYF. The CDR3 nucleotides are TGTGCCAGCAGGCGAAATAGCGGGATTTCCTACGAGCAGTACTTC. The chain links TRBV6-5 to TRBJ2-7; TRBD2 aligns across 8 bases. Germline V gene data show CDR1 as MNHEY and CDR2 as SVGAGI. The V segment lost 6 bases and the J segment 1 base; nucleotides outside the gene matches: 8. This CDR3 is 15 amino acids long.

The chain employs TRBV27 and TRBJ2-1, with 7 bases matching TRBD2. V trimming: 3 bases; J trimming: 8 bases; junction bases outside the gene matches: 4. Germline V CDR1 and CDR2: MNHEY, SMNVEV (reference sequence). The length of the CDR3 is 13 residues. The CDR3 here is CASSFGGGDEQFF. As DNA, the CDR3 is TGTGCCAGCAGTTTCGGGGGAGGGGATGAGCAGTTCTTC.

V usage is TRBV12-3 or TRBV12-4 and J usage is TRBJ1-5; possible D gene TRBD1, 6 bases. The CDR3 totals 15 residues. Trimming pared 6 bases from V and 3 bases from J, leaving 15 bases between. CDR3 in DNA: TGTGCCAGCAGGATACAGGGCCGCATCAATCAGCCCCAGCATTTT. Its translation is CASRIQGRINQPQHF.

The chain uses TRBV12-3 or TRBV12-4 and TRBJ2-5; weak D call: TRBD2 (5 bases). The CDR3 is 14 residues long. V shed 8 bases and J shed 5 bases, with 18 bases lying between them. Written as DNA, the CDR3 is TGTGCCAGCTCGTCTAGCATGAAGGAGGAGACCCAGTACTTC. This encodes CASSSSMKEETQYF.

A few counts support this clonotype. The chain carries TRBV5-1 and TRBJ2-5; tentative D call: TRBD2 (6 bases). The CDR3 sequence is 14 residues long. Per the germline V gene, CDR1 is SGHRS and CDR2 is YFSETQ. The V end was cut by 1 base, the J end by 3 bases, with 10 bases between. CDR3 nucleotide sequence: TGCGCCAGCAGCTTGACGGGGGAGGAAGAGACCCAGTACTTC. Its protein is CASSLTGEEETQYF.